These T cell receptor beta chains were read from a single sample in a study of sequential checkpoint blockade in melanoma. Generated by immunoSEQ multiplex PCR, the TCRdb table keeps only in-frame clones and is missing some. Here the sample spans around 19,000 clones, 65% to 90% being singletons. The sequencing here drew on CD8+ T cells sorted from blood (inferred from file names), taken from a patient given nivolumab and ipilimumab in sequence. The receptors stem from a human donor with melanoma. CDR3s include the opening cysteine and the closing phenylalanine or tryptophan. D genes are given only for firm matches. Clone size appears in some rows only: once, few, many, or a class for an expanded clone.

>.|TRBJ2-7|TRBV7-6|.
CASSGSGTFYEQYF
TGTGCCAGCAGCGGGTCCGGGACATTCTACGAGCAGTACTTC
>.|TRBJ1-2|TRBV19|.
CASSIVAGSADGYTF
TGTGCCAGTAGTATAGTCGCGGGAAGTGCGGATGGCTACACCTTC
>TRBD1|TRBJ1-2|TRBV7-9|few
CASSFSGGDWKGYTF
TGTGCCAGCAGCTTCTCAGGGGGCGATTGGAAGGGCTACACCTTC
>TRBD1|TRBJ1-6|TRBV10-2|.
CAVPGQGINSPLHF
TGCGCAGTTCCGGGACAGGGAATCAATTCACCCCTCCACTTT
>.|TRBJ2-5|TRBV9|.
CASSVGRRGESETQYF
TGTGCCAGCAGCGTAGGACGGAGGGGAGAGTCAGAGACCCAGTACTTC
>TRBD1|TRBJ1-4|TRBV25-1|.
CASSEFVLGQGFEKLFF
TGTGCCAGCAGTGAATTTGTTTTGGGACAGGGCTTTGAAAAACTGTTTTTT
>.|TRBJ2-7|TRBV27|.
CASSVTGFHEQYF
TGTGCCAGCAGTGTAACAGGTTTCCACGAGCAGTACTTC
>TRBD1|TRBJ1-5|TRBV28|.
CASSSRFLVGTELYSNQPQHF
TGTGCCAGCAGTTCCCGGTTCTTAGTGGGGACAGAACTTTATAGCAATCAGCCCCAGCATTTT
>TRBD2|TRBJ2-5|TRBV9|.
CASSVGGLEETQYF
TGTGCCAGCAGCGTAGGGGGACTAGAGGAGACCCAGTACTTC
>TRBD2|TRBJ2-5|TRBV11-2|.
CASSSSGTQETQYF
TGTGCCAGCAGCTCTAGCGGGACCCAAGAGACCCAGTACTTC
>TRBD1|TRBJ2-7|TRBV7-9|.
CASSLAVGQGKDEQYF
TGTGCCAGCAGCTTAGCTGTAGGACAGGGGAAGGACGAGCAGTACTTC
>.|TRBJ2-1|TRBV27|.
CASSHRIYNEQFF
TGTGCCAGCAGTCACAGGATCTACAATGAGCAGTTCTTC
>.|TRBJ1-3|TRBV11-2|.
CASSLDGTGYGNTIYF
TGTGCCAGCAGCTTAGATGGTACAGGGTACGGAAACACCATATATTTT
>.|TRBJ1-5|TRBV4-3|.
CASSQGTQYSNQPQHF
TGCGCCAGCAGCCAAGGAACACAGTATAGCAATCAGCCCCAGCATTTT
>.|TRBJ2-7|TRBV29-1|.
CSVSLETGYEQYF
TGCAGCGTTTCCCTAGAGACAGGCTACGAGCAGTACTTC
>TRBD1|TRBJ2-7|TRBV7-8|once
CASSLGEDRFYEQYF
TGTGCCAGCAGCTTAGGTGAGGACAGGTTCTACGAGCAGTACTTC
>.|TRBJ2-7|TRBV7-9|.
CASSSGQPYEQYF
TGTGCCAGCAGCTCAGGACAACCCTACGAGCAGTACTTC
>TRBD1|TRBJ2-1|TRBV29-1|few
CSAPGQGRNEQFF
TGCAGCGCTCCGGGACAGGGAAGAAATGAGCAGTTCTTC
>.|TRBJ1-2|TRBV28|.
CASIIADGDLGGYTF
TGTGCCAGCATTATTGCTGACGGGGATCTTGGTGGCTACACCTTC
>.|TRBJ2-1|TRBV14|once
CASSPGRGVAETGNEQFF
TGTGCCAGCAGCCCTGGAAGAGGCGTCGCGGAAACGGGGAATGAGCAGTTCTTC
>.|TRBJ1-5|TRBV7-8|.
CASALLGAHQPQHF
TGTGCCAGCGCCCTTTTGGGGGCCCATCAGCCCCAGCATTTT